The entry below gives a single T cell receptor (beta chain) sequence along with its context. This receptor's antigen is unknown. No per-base quality is available; no much larger clone lies one base away. This record belongs to a study of the immune and genomic landscape of osteosarcoma (dated by TCRdb to the early 2020s). About the investigation overall: The overall cohort comprised roughly 50 pediatric and adult patients with high-grade osteosarcoma, with a median age at diagnosis of approximately 25 years (range about 5-85). To define immunogenic potential, the study profiled osteosarcoma specimens using whole genome, RNA and T-cell receptor sequencing, along with immunohistochemistry and reverse phase protein arrays. The goal of the study was to explain why immune checkpoint inhibitors have shown limited clinical activity in osteosarcoma. In the overall cohort, around three fifths of patients were male, and localized disease at diagnosis was presented by about 80% of patients. To characterize the osteosarcoma immunogenomic landscape, the TCR sequencing results were combined with transcriptome, protein array and immunostaining data. The cohort was enriched for poor-risk disease, with more than 72% showing unfavorable pathologic response to standard therapy and around 70% deceased. Each of a few patients provided a couple of samples from the same tumor site. Results and caveats for the whole study, not just this receptor: Overall, productive TCR clonality was low, with a mean of 0.09 and a maximum of 0.3, which suggests limited clonal expansion of T cells. Alongside the frozen tumor specimens, matched blood was collected from only a couple of patients. TCR productive clonality was greater in the immune-hot C3 cluster than in the cold C1 cluster, although TCR productive clonality remained low overall. Clonality benchmarks were derived from external normal skin and healthy peripheral blood data rather than from matched normal tissue. Sample size was not determined by any statistical method, because osteosarcoma is rare and every possible sample was collected. In five cases, a single hyperexpanded clone dominated the repertoire, and each of these five cases had fewer than 100 T-cell clonotypes.

Per the germline V gene, ENHRY is the CDR1 and SYGVKD is the CDR2. Including the terminal cysteine and phenylalanine, the CDR3 comprises 11 residues. The entry retains the CDR3 DNA only, 33 bases that are in frame from base 1. V loses 6 bases of germline sequence and J loses 11 bases, and the interval between the two ends is 11 bases. The specimens were post-treatment primary, local recurrence and metastasis tumors obtained from patients with a poor prognosis. Frozen resected lung metastases of osteosarcoma were used as metastasis specimens. TCR beta chain CDR3 regions were immunosequenced using the ImmunoSEQ Assay (Adaptive Biotechnologies). Per the authors' processing: TCRB rearrangements, read counts, read proportions and gene usage were exported through the ImmunoSEQ Analyzer platform. T-cell clonality was calculated on productive rearrangements as 1 minus Pielou's evenness. Clonal space homeostasis binned clonotypes as rare, small, medium, large or hyperexpanded (0.01 to 1 of the repertoire). TCR productive clonality was compared across immune clusters C1, C2 and C3 using the Wilcoxon rank sum test. TCRdb took over this immuneACCESS table, retaining in-frame rearrangements with V and J assigned. Such tables are incomplete; in checked studies, under half of the missing clones stem from an unresolved V gene, and the remainder is unexplained. V, J and clone size reflect that table, while D and trimming were determined from the DNA. This sample comprises 1,500 to 2,000 clones, under 75% of them detected only once. Of the sample, about a sixth falls within the top ten clones.

Source material: metastatic tumor tissue from the lung. The sample's cell subset or site label is to be understood as: lung metastasis of osteosarcoma. The clonotype comes from a boy younger than 18 with osteosarcoma. The age is the age at diagnosis. The chain employs TRBV10-3 and TRBJ1-5, and perhaps TRBD1 as D gene, on 6 matching bases. The DNA sequence is TGTGCCATCAGCGGGGGCCCAGCCCAGCATTTT. Translated, this gives CAISGGPAQHF.